Presented here are 9 T cell receptor beta chains from one specimen sequenced in a study of spatial heterogeneity in lung cancer. Time point: sample taken at primary tumor resection. TCRdb used MiXCR to reprocess the 5' RACE reads, holding one entry per CDR3 protein. Among tens of thousands of distinct CDR3 sequences listed, roughly an eighth were seen once. The material sequenced was PBMCs, taken at surgery. Receptor source: a male donor with early-stage non-small cell lung cancer.

The chain links TRBV13 to TRBJ2-3, with D maybe TRBD2 (6 bases). Trimming pared 5 bases from V and 4 bases from J, leaving 19 bases between. Per germline, CDR1 PRHDT and CDR2 FYEKMQ (reference sequence). This CDR3 has 16 amino acids. The DNA of the CDR3 is TGTGCCAGCAGCCGACTAGAGCTCCGGGGTCCAGATACGCAGTATTTT. It specifies CASSRLELRGPDTQYF.

This clonotype was seen at least ten times. The chain links TRBV7-8 to TRBJ2-5, with 7 bases matching TRBD1. This CDR3 has 13 amino acids. V lost 6 bases, J lost 3 bases, and 4 bases stayed unmatched. Germline V gene sequence: CDR1 SGHVS, CDR2 FQNEAQ. The CDR3 spells CASSQDREETQYF. The CDR3 DNA is TGTGCCAGCAGTCAAGACAGGGAAGAGACCCAGTACTTC.

V is TRBV5-1 and J is TRBJ2-1; D is unresolved. CDR1 and CDR2 from the germline V gene are SGHRS and YFSETQ. The CDR3 loop spans 12 amino acids. The V end was cut by 4 bases, the J end by 6 bases, with 8 bases between. This CDR3 is CASSPNSNEQFF. The CDR3 nucleotides are TGCGCCAGCAGCCCCAATAGCAATGAGCAGTTCTTC.

This clonotype was detected only a few times. This sequence joins TRBV6-2 or TRBV6-3 and TRBJ2-2; TRBD2 is a possible D gene (6 bases). V was clipped by 4 bases and J by 1 base, with 19 bases between them. In germline, CDR1 is MNHEY, CDR2 SVGEGT. The CDR3 covers 18 residues. The CDR3: CASSFNPEWGVNTGELFF. The CDR3 DNA follows: TGTGCCAGCAGTTTTAACCCCGAGTGGGGGGTGAACACCGGGGAGCTGTTTTTT.

The chain employs TRBV6-5 and TRBJ2-4; a weak D match, TRBD2 (6 bases). Trimming took 2 bases from V and 8 from J, leaving 13 bases between them. CDR1 MNHEY and CDR2 SVGAGI come from the germline V gene. The CDR3 has 14 amino acids. Here the CDR3 DNA reads TGTGCCAGCAGTTACGGAGGGAACGCTGACATTCAGTACTTC. It specifies CASSYGGNADIQYF.

The V call is TRBV6-5, the J call TRBJ2-3; D is undetermined. Germline V CDR1 and CDR2: MNHEY, SVGAGI. The V end was cut by 0 bases, the J end by 2 bases, with 12 bases between. The CDR3 length is 16 residues. Written as DNA, the CDR3 is TGTGCCAGCAGTTACTCGAGGCCGACCGTCACAGATACGCAGTATTTT. The encoded protein is CASSYSRPTVTDTQYF.

This clonotype is deemed medium-sized. The J gene is TRBJ1-2, the V gene TRBV10-1; D gene ambiguous. CDR3 length: 11 residues. The V end lost 3 bases, the J end lost 4 bases, and 3 bases lay between the germline ends. The germline V gene encodes CDR1 WNHNN and CDR2 SYGVQD (reference sequence). CDR3 sequence: CASSDSYGYTF. The CDR3 coding sequence is TGCGCCAGCAGTGACAGCTATGGCTACACCTTC.

V gene TRBV6-5 combines with J gene TRBJ2-5, with 7 bases that match TRBD1. With V trimmed by 10 bases and J by 2 bases, 7 bases remained unmatched. Per germline, CDR1 MNHEY and CDR2 SVGAGI. CDR3 size: 13 residues. CDR3 residues: CATLRQGQETQYF. For the CDR3, the DNA is TGTGCCACTCTCAGACAGGGACAAGAGACCCAGTACTTC.

In this sample, this clonotype turned up many times. The chain joins TRBV11-2 to TRBJ2-1; D is uncertain. Trimming shortened V by 7 bases and J by 3 bases, and 22 bases separated the two germline ends. The germline V gene has CDR1 SGHAT and CDR2 FQNNGV. The CDR3 loop spans 17 amino acids. DNA for the CDR3: TGTGCCAGCATCTCCAGGATTGGCGGAATGGTCTACAATGAGCAGTTCTTC. It encodes CASISRIGGMVYNEQFF.